The rows below give T cell receptor beta chains drawn from one sample of a study of blood T cell repertoires in COVID-19. Sequencing used immunoSEQ multiplex PCR; TCRdb keeps in-frame clones, though not all of them. Of about 49,000 clones in the sample, 65% to 85% are singletons; the top ten hold about 1.4%. Input material: peripheral blood. Every receptor here comes from a man aged 50 or older with acute or convalescent COVID-19. Each CDR3 is given with its conserved first and last residue. The D gene is left open where the match is weak. Size is stated for part of the rows, as once, few or many counts, or as a class when the clone is expanded.

len: 12
v_gene: TRBV3-1/TRBV3-2
abundance: -
d_gene: TRBD2
j_gene: TRBJ2-1
CDR3aa: CASSRLANEQFF
CDR3nt: TGTGCCAGCAGCCGACTAGCAAATGAGCAGTTCTTC

len: 15
v_gene: TRBV15
abundance: once
d_gene: -
j_gene: TRBJ2-5
CDR3aa: CATSKMARGEETQYF
CDR3nt: TGTGCCACCAGCAAGATGGCAAGGGGTGAAGAGACCCAGTACTTC

len: 17
v_gene: TRBV4-2
abundance: -
d_gene: -
j_gene: TRBJ2-3
CDR3aa: CASSQTGGGRRTDTQYF
CDR3nt: TGTGCCAGCAGCCAGACGGGTGGGGGCCGTCGGACAGATACGCAGTATTTT

len: 14
v_gene: TRBV11-2
abundance: -
d_gene: TRBD2
j_gene: TRBJ2-2
CDR3aa: CASSWTSSTGELFF
CDR3nt: TGTGCCAGCAGTTGGACTAGTAGCACCGGGGAGCTGTTTTTT

len: 11
v_gene: TRBV20-1
abundance: -
d_gene: -
j_gene: TRBJ2-7
CDR3aa: CSAREDFEQYF
CDR3nt: TGCAGTGCTAGGGAGGATTTCGAGCAGTACTTC

len: 12
v_gene: TRBV30
abundance: -
d_gene: -
j_gene: TRBJ1-2
CDR3aa: CASEQGLSGYTF
CDR3nt: TGTGCCTCCGAGCAGGGTCTGAGCGGCTACACCTTC

len: 13
v_gene: TRBV21-1
abundance: -
d_gene: -
j_gene: TRBJ2-7
CDR3aa: CASSKSVSYEQYF
CDR3nt: TGTGCCAGCAGCAAATCAGTTTCCTACGAGCAGTACTTC

len: 15
v_gene: TRBV19
abundance: -
d_gene: TRBD1
j_gene: TRBJ2-1
CDR3aa: CASTTDRGFSNEQFF
CDR3nt: TGTGCCAGTACCACTGACAGGGGCTTCTCCAATGAGCAGTTCTTC

len: 16
v_gene: TRBV7-2
abundance: -
d_gene: TRBD2
j_gene: TRBJ2-3
CDR3aa: CASSGAGTSGMVTQYF
CDR3nt: TGTGCCAGCAGCGGGGCCGGGACTAGCGGTATGGTGACGCAGTATTTT

len: 15
v_gene: TRBV19
abundance: -
d_gene: TRBD1
j_gene: TRBJ1-1
CDR3aa: CASSWGTGRNTEAFF
CDR3nt: TGTGCCAGTAGTTGGGGGACAGGCCGGAACACTGAAGCTTTCTTT

len: 16
v_gene: TRBV9
abundance: -
d_gene: -
j_gene: TRBJ1-1
CDR3aa: CASSVGGWAAGTEAFF
CDR3nt: TGTGCCAGCAGCGTAGGAGGGTGGGCGGCGGGCACTGAAGCTTTCTTT

len: 14
v_gene: TRBV5-6
abundance: -
d_gene: -
j_gene: TRBJ2-7
CDR3aa: CASTWAGGPYEQYF
CDR3nt: TGTGCCAGCACCTGGGCCGGAGGTCCCTACGAGCAGTACTTC

len: 19
v_gene: TRBV5-1
abundance: -
d_gene: TRBD2
j_gene: TRBJ2-3
CDR3aa: CASSWVSPGGGPSTDTQYF
CDR3nt: TGCGCCAGCAGCTGGGTTTCGCCTGGCGGGGGGCCTAGCACAGATACGCAGTATTTT

len: 17
v_gene: TRBV10-2
abundance: -
d_gene: TRBD1
j_gene: TRBJ1-6
CDR3aa: CASSGRSGTGGYSPLHF
CDR3nt: TGCGCCAGCAGTGGACGATCTGGGACAGGGGGATATTCACCCCTCCACTTT

len: 12
v_gene: TRBV2
abundance: -
d_gene: -
j_gene: TRBJ2-2
CDR3aa: CASSPNTGELFF
CDR3nt: TGTGCCAGCAGTCCTAACACCGGGGAGCTGTTTTTT

len: 14
v_gene: TRBV6-5
abundance: -
d_gene: -
j_gene: TRBJ1-2
CDR3aa: CASSYSRGVYGYTF
CDR3nt: TGTGCCAGCAGTTACTCCCGGGGGGTGTATGGCTACACCTTC

len: 15
v_gene: TRBV27
abundance: once
d_gene: TRBD2
j_gene: TRBJ2-5
CDR3aa: CASSSRTSLQETQYF
CDR3nt: TGTGCCAGCAGTTCTCGGACTAGCTTGCAAGAGACCCAGTACTTC

len: 15
v_gene: TRBV7-9
abundance: -
d_gene: TRBD2
j_gene: TRBJ2-5
CDR3aa: CASSPVTGGAETQYF
CDR3nt: TGTGCCAGCAGCCCTGTGACGGGGGGAGCAGAGACCCAGTACTTC

len: 14
v_gene: TRBV3-1/TRBV3-2
abundance: -
d_gene: TRBD1
j_gene: TRBJ2-1
CDR3aa: CASSPNRGWDEQFF
CDR3nt: TGTGCCAGCAGCCCAAACAGGGGGTGGGATGAGCAGTTCTTC

len: 15
v_gene: TRBV5-1
abundance: few
d_gene: TRBD2
j_gene: TRBJ2-7
CDR3aa: CASSWGLATSYEQYF
CDR3nt: TGCGCCAGCAGCTGGGGACTAGCGACCTCCTACGAGCAGTACTTC

len: 14
v_gene: TRBV13
abundance: -
d_gene: TRBD1
j_gene: TRBJ1-2
CDR3aa: CASSPGQGNYGYTF
CDR3nt: TGTGCCAGCAGCCCGGGACAGGGCAACTATGGCTACACCTTC

len: 16
v_gene: TRBV6-5
abundance: -
d_gene: TRBD2
j_gene: TRBJ2-1
CDR3aa: CASSSLAGGPRNEQFF
CDR3nt: TGTGCCAGCAGTTCACTAGCGGGAGGCCCGCGGAATGAGCAGTTCTTC

len: 16
v_gene: TRBV19
abundance: -
d_gene: TRBD2
j_gene: TRBJ2-7
CDR3aa: CASSIDLISGGYEQYF
CDR3nt: TGTGCCAGTAGTATAGATCTTATTAGCGGGGGCTACGAGCAGTACTTC

len: 15
v_gene: TRBV4-2
abundance: -
d_gene: -
j_gene: TRBJ1-2
CDR3aa: CASSQDRQGIRRSHF
CDR3nt: TGTGCCAGCAGCCAAGATCGGCAGGGGATCCGACGATCGCACTTC

len: 14
v_gene: TRBV11-2
abundance: -
d_gene: -
j_gene: TRBJ2-7
CDR3aa: CASSLGAGSYEQYF
CDR3nt: TGTGCCAGCAGCTTAGGGGCCGGCTCCTACGAGCAGTACTTC

len: 12
v_gene: TRBV29-1
abundance: -
d_gene: TRBD1
j_gene: TRBJ2-5
CDR3aa: CSANRGQETQYF
CDR3nt: TGCAGCGCCAACAGGGGGCAAGAGACCCAGTACTTC

len: 16
v_gene: TRBV7-2
abundance: -
d_gene: -
j_gene: TRBJ2-3
CDR3aa: CASSLGVGGRTDTQYF
CDR3nt: TGTGCCAGCAGCTTAGGTGTCGGGGGGCGCACAGATACGCAGTATTTT

len: 13
v_gene: TRBV19
abundance: -
d_gene: TRBD1
j_gene: TRBJ1-2
CDR3aa: CASSLGQNYGYTF
CDR3nt: TGTGCCAGTAGCTTGGGACAGAACTATGGCTACACCTTC

len: 12
v_gene: TRBV12-5
abundance: few
d_gene: -
j_gene: TRBJ2-1
CDR3aa: CASGFSGNEQFF
CDR3nt: TGTGCTAGTGGTTTCAGCGGGAATGAGCAGTTCTTC

len: 15
v_gene: TRBV7-2
abundance: -
d_gene: -
j_gene: TRBJ1-6
CDR3aa: CASSLAGQYNSPLHF
CDR3nt: TGTGCCAGCAGCTTGGCAGGGCAATATAATTCACCCCTCCACTTT

len: 12
v_gene: TRBV28
abundance: -
d_gene: TRBD1
j_gene: TRBJ1-2
CDR3aa: CASSRQGGGYTF
CDR3nt: TGTGCCAGCAGCAGACAGGGGGGCGGCTACACCTTC

len: 13
v_gene: TRBV5-4
abundance: -
d_gene: -
j_gene: TRBJ1-1
CDR3aa: CASSLDREGAAFF
CDR3nt: TGTGCCAGCAGCTTGGACAGGGAAGGGGCAGCTTTCTTT

len: 14
v_gene: TRBV5-1
abundance: -
d_gene: -
j_gene: TRBJ2-1
CDR3aa: CASSLGQGRDEQFF
CDR3nt: TGCGCCAGCAGCTTGGGACAGGGGAGGGATGAGCAGTTCTTC

len: 17
v_gene: TRBV5-4
abundance: once
d_gene: TRBD2
j_gene: TRBJ2-3
CDR3aa: CASSSHPTSGVEDTQYF
CDR3nt: TGTGCCAGCAGCTCCCATCCCACTAGCGGGGTGGAAGATACGCAGTATTTT

len: 15
v_gene: TRBV5-1
abundance: once
d_gene: TRBD1
j_gene: TRBJ2-5
CDR3aa: CASSLGDRVSETQYF
CDR3nt: TGCGCCAGCAGCTTGGGGGACAGGGTGTCGGAGACCCAGTACTTC

len: 12
v_gene: TRBV7-2
abundance: -
d_gene: -
j_gene: TRBJ1-2
CDR3aa: CASSPQDYGYTF
CDR3nt: TGTGCCAGCAGCCCACAGGACTATGGCTACACCTTC

len: 17
v_gene: TRBV24-1
abundance: -
d_gene: TRBD2
j_gene: TRBJ2-1
CDR3aa: CATETSGRVLSYNEQFF
CDR3nt: TGTGCCACCGAGACTAGCGGGAGGGTACTCTCCTACAATGAGCAGTTCTTC

len: 15
v_gene: TRBV18
abundance: -
d_gene: TRBD1
j_gene: TRBJ1-2
CDR3aa: CASSPGTDRLYGYTF
CDR3nt: TGTGCCAGCTCACCCGGGACAGACCGCCTCTATGGCTACACCTTC

len: 14
v_gene: TRBV6-2/TRBV6-3
abundance: -
d_gene: -
j_gene: TRBJ2-3
CDR3aa: CASSYSPHTDTQYF
CDR3nt: TGTGCCAGCAGTTACTCCCCCCACACAGATACGCAGTATTTT

len: 15
v_gene: TRBV9
abundance: -
d_gene: TRBD1
j_gene: TRBJ1-2
CDR3aa: CASSVGTGEGEGYTF
CDR3nt: TGTGCCAGCAGCGTCGGGACAGGGGAAGGCGAAGGCTACACCTTC

len: 16
v_gene: TRBV4-3
abundance: few
d_gene: -
j_gene: TRBJ1-4
CDR3aa: CASSQDSERPLEKLFF
CDR3nt: TGCGCCAGCAGCCAAGACTCAGAGAGGCCTCTAGAAAAACTGTTTTTT